These T cell receptor beta chains were read from a single sample in a study of shared clonotypes between healthy human individuals. Measured with immunoSEQ multiplex PCR; TCRdb has only the in-frame clones, and not every one. The sample contains roughly 1,100,000 clones, more than 60% of which appear only once. The sample taken for sequencing was memory CD4+ T cells sorted from blood. The receptors were sampled from a man between 18 and 35 years old in good health. Each CDR3 is given with its conserved first and last residue. A D gene is named only where the DNA matches it firmly. Clone size is stated in some rows and not others, as once, few, many or a class when expanded.

v_call	j_call	d_call	clone_size	cdr3_nt	cdr3_aa
TRBV7-2	TRBJ1-5	.	.	TGTGCCAGCAGTTACTACCCTGGTCAGCCCCAGCATTTT	CASSYYPGQPQHF
TRBV5-1	TRBJ1-2	TRBD1	once	TGCGCCAGCAGCCCCGGACAGGGCACCTCCCGATATGGCTACACCTTC	CASSPGQGTSRYGYTF
TRBV7-2	TRBJ2-2	.	.	TGTGCCAGCAGCTTACTAGGGCGGAGGGGGGGCACCGGGGAGCTGTTTTTT	CASSLLGRRGGTGELFF
TRBV28	TRBJ2-5	TRBD2	.	TGTGCCAGCAGTTTACCGCGGGGGTGGGAGGAGACCCAGTACTTC	CASSLPRGWEETQYF
TRBV5-1	TRBJ2-2	TRBD2	many	TGCGCCAGCAGCGGGCTAGCGGGAGAAGCCGGGGAGCTGTTTTTT	CASSGLAGEAGELFF
TRBV5-8	TRBJ2-4	TRBD1	.	TGTGCCAGCAGCTTGGTTGCAGGGGGCAAAAACATTCAGTACTTC	CASSLVAGGKNIQYF
TRBV6-5	TRBJ2-6	.	.	TGTGCCAGCAGTCGACTCTCTGGGGCCAACGTCCTGACTTTC	CASSRLSGANVLTF
TRBV19	TRBJ2-7	TRBD1	.	TGTGCCAGTATGAAGCAAGGGACAGGGGCCTACGAGCAGTACTTC	CASMKQGTGAYEQYF
TRBV5-6	TRBJ1-4	.	many	TGTGCCAGCAGCTTGCGCGGGTGGGAAAGAAGTGAAAAACTGTTTTTT	CASSLRGWERSEKLFF
TRBV9	TRBJ2-5	.	.	TGTGCCAGCAGCTTACTCGTAGGGGGGGAGACCCAGTACTTC	CASSLLVGGETQYF
TRBV2	TRBJ2-1	.	.	TGTGCCAGCAGTCCAGGGGATAGCTCCTACAATGAGCAGTTCTTC	CASSPGDSSYNEQFF
TRBV9	TRBJ2-4	.	.	TGTGCCAGCAGCGCCCCACGGGGACACGGAGCCAAAAACATTCAGTACTTC	CASSAPRGHGAKNIQYF
TRBV28	TRBJ1-2	.	.	TGTGCCAGCAGGCCTACAGGGATGGGTCGCTATGGCTACACCTTC	CASRPTGMGRYGYTF
TRBV19	TRBJ1-4	.	once	TGTGCCAGTAGTACCCGGAGGGGGATTGAAAAACTGTTTTTT	CASSTRRGIEKLFF
TRBV5-4	TRBJ1-2	.	.	TGTGCCAGCAGCTTGGGAAGGGGCACAGGCTCTAACTATGGCTACACCTTC	CASSLGRGTGSNYGYTF
TRBV28	TRBJ1-5	.	.	TGTGCCAGCAGTTTCAACAGGGTGGGTAACAATCAGCCCCAGCATTTT	CASSFNRVGNNQPQHF
TRBV2	TRBJ2-5	TRBD1	.	TGTGCCAGCAGGGACACCGGGACAGGGTTTGAGACCCAGTACTTC	CASRDTGTGFETQYF
TRBV4-1	TRBJ2-2	TRBD2	.	TGCGCCAGCAGCCAAGATTCCGGCCTAGCGGTTTTCACCGGGGAGCTGTTTTTT	CASSQDSGLAVFTGELFF
TRBV5-5	TRBJ2-7	TRBD2	.	TGTGCCAGCAGCTTGGCCCCCCCGGGACTAGCGAGCTCCTACGAGCAGTACTTC	CASSLAPPGLASSYEQYF
TRBV6-5	TRBJ2-7	.	.	TGTGCCAGCAGTTACTCTCACGGATCCTACGAGCAGTACTTC	CASSYSHGSYEQYF
TRBV30	TRBJ2-5	.	.	TGTGCCTGCAGTTCGAGGGGGACAAGCGAGACCCAGTACTTC	CACSSRGTSETQYF
TRBV27	TRBJ1-4	.	.	TGTGCCAGCAGTCTCCGACAGAATGAAAAACTGTTTTTT	CASSLRQNEKLFF
TRBV2	TRBJ2-7	TRBD1	.	TGTGCCAGCAGTGGGACAGGGAGTGGGTACGAGCAGTACTTC	CASSGTGSGYEQYF
TRBV11-2	TRBJ2-3	.	many	TGTGCCAGCAGCACAGAGGGACTGACAGATACGCAGTATTTT	CASSTEGLTDTQYF
TRBV28	TRBJ1-5	.	.	TGTGCCACTCGAGGGAACAATCAGCCCCAGCATTTT	CATRGNNQPQHF
TRBV2	TRBJ2-3	TRBD1	.	TGTGCCAGCAACGGACAGGGCATGACAGATACGCAGTATTTT	CASNGQGMTDTQYF
TRBV4-1	TRBJ2-3	TRBD2	.	TGCGCCAGCAGCCAAGAGACTAGCGGGCTTCCCACAGATACGCAGTATTTT	CASSQETSGLPTDTQYF
TRBV6-1	TRBJ1-6	.	many	TGTGCCAGCAGTGAAGGGAGGGTGACCTATAATTCACCCCTCCACTTT	CASSEGRVTYNSPLHF
TRBV5-1	TRBJ1-2	.	few	TGCGCCAGCAGCTCAACCAGGGGCCTTTCCCTAGACTACACCTTC	CASSSTRGLSLDYTF
TRBV27	TRBJ2-3	TRBD2	few	TGTGCCAGCAGTTTAGGGAGGGGTGATACGCAGTATTTT	CASSLGRGDTQYF
TRBV18	TRBJ1-2	TRBD1	.	TGTGCCAGCTCACCGGGACAGGGCCCCTATGGCTACACCTTC	CASSPGQGPYGYTF
TRBV6-5	TRBJ2-7	TRBD1	.	TGTGCCAGCAGTGGACAGGTCCCGGACTGCGAGCAGTACTTC	CASSGQVPDCEQYF
TRBV9	TRBJ2-5	.	.	TGTGCCAGCAGCGATCGGGGGAACCAAGAGACCCAGTACTTC	CASSDRGNQETQYF
TRBV11-1	TRBJ1-1	.	.	TGTGCCAGCAGCTCACAAGGGGGAGGGACTGAAGCTTTCTTT	CASSSQGGGTEAFF
TRBV11-2	TRBJ2-7	.	.	TGTGCCAGCAGCTTAGGCCCAGCTTACGAGCAGTACTTC	CASSLGPAYEQYF
TRBV4-3	TRBJ2-1	TRBD2	.	TGCGCCAGCAGCCAAGAGACTAGCGGGAGGCTAACCTACAATGAGCAGTTCTTC	CASSQETSGRLTYNEQFF
TRBV30	TRBJ2-7	.	few	TGTGCCTGGAGTAGAAGGGCCACCTACGAGCAGTACTTC	CAWSRRATYEQYF
TRBV29-1	TRBJ2-3	TRBD2	few	TGCAGCGTTGCCGGGAGCGGGGTCGGCACAGATACGCAGTATTTT	CSVAGSGVGTDTQYF
TRBV30	TRBJ1-1	.	.	TGTGCCTGGAGTAAGGGCAGTCTTAACACTGAAGCTTTCTTT	CAWSKGSLNTEAFF
TRBV5-4	TRBJ2-2	TRBD2	.	TGTGCCAGCAGCCCAGGACTAGCGGCAGGCACCGGGGAGCTGTTTTTT	CASSPGLAAGTGELFF
TRBV5-6	TRBJ1-2	.	once	TGTGCCAGCAGCTTGGAGCAGAACTATGGCTACACCTTC	CASSLEQNYGYTF
TRBV7-2	TRBJ1-2	TRBD1	.	TGTGCCAGCAGCGTACAGGGGGCTATAGGTGGCTACACCTTC	CASSVQGAIGGYTF
TRBV30	TRBJ1-4	.	.	TGTGCCTGTGAATATATTGAAAAACTGTTTTTT	CACEYIEKLFF
TRBV2	TRBJ2-2	.	once	TGTGCCAGCAGTGAAGTAAGCACCGGGGAGCTGTTTTTT	CASSEVSTGELFF
TRBV6-5	TRBJ1-6	TRBD1	.	TGTGCCAGCAGTTCCAGACAGGGGAATTCACCCCTCCACTTT	CASSSRQGNSPLHF
TRBV12-5	TRBJ1-1	.	.	TGTGCTAGTGGTACCCGTCGCGGGGAAGCTTTCTTT	CASGTRRGEAFF
TRBV18	TRBJ1-6	.	once	TGTGCCAGCTCACCACGTGCCTCCCAGGGTTCACCCCTCCACTTT	CASSPRASQGSPLHF
TRBV6-1	TRBJ2-1	.	once	TGTGCCAGCAGTGGAACCTCGACCCGCGCATACAATGAGCAGTTCTTC	CASSGTSTRAYNEQFF
TRBV28	TRBJ2-7	TRBD1	few	TGTGCCAGCACCGACAGGGACTACGAGCAGTACTTC	CASTDRDYEQYF
TRBV28	TRBJ1-2	.	.	TGTGCCAGCAGGTCTGGCACCAACTATGGCTACACCTTC	CASRSGTNYGYTF
TRBV5-1	TRBJ2-3	.	.	TGCGCCAGCAGCTTTACGGGGGCCACAGATACGCAGTATTTT	CASSFTGATDTQYF
TRBV6-6	TRBJ2-7	.	.	TGTGCCAGCAGACCCAAAGAGCAGAGCTCCTACGAGCAGTACTTC	CASRPKEQSSYEQYF
TRBV4-2	TRBJ1-1	TRBD1	.	TGTGCCAGCAGCCAACCAGGACAGGCGAACACTGAAGCTTTCTTT	CASSQPGQANTEAFF